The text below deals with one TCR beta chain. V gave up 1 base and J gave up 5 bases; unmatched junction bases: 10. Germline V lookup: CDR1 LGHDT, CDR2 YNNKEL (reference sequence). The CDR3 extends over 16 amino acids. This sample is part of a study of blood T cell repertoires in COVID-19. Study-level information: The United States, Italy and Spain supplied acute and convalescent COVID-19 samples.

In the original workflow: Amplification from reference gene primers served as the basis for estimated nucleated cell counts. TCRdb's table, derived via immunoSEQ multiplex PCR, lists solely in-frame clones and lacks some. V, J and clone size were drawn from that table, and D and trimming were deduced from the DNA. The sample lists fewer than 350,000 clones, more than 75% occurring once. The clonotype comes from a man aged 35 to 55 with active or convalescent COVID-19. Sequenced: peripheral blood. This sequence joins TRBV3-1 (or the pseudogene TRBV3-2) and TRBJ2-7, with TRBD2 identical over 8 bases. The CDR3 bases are TGTGCCAGCAGCCAAGGACGGAGCGGGAGTGGTGACGAGCAGTACTTC. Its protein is CASSQGRSGSGDEQYF.